This T cell receptor beta chain appears in the sequencing data of a study of blood T cell repertoires in COVID-19. Data came from immunoSEQ multiplex PCR; TCRdb stores just in-frame clones and leaves some out. Of about 160,000 clones listed, about 86% were seen once; the top ten hold 10%. The CDR3 contains 14 residues. The V gene's germline CDR1 is SGHRS and CDR2 YFSETQ. Trimming cost V 2 bases and J 1 base, with 8 bases left between them. A note on this clone: The same CDR3 also results from other DNA sequences found in this sample.

This rearrangement joins TRBV5-1 to TRBJ2-3; a possible D gene is TRBD2 (5 bases). Sample: peripheral blood. The sequence came from a woman in her 70s with COVID-19, enrolled during active disease. In nucleotides, the CDR3 is TGCGCCAGCAGCTTACTAGATGGCACAGATACGCAGTATTTT. Protein product: CASSLLDGTDTQYF.